These T cell receptor beta chains were read from a single sample in a study of shared clonotypes between healthy human individuals. Clones were read by immunoSEQ multiplex PCR, and TCRdb kept only the in-frame ones, dropping some. The sample records some 1,600,000 clones, around 98% being singletons. Sequenced sample: naive CD4+ T cells sorted from blood. Receptor source: a man aged 25 to 40 in good health. The CDR3 runs from the conserved cysteine through the conserved F or W. The D gene is left open where the match is weak. A row's size may be missing; if present it is once, few, many or a size class.

cdr3_aa: CASSYSMVLPQETQYF
cdr3_nt: TGTGCCAGCAGTTACTCGATGGTTTTGCCACAAGAGACCCAGTACTTC
v_call: TRBV6-6
d_call: -
clone_size: -
j_call: TRBJ2-5

cdr3_aa: CASGKTDSYNEQFF
cdr3_nt: TGTGCCAGCGGAAAGACAGATTCCTACAATGAGCAGTTCTTC
v_call: TRBV7-2
d_call: -
clone_size: -
j_call: TRBJ2-1

cdr3_aa: CASSPTGTSAPSGHF
cdr3_nt: TGTGCCAGCAGCCCCACCGGGACTAGCGCCCCGTCGGGGCACTTC
v_call: TRBV7-9
d_call: TRBD2
clone_size: -
j_call: TRBJ2-7

cdr3_aa: CASSFRDRGDYEQYF
cdr3_nt: TGTGCCAGCAGCTTCCGGGACAGGGGGGACTACGAGCAGTACTTC
v_call: TRBV7-9
d_call: TRBD1
clone_size: -
j_call: TRBJ2-7

cdr3_aa: CASSFSGTRETQYF
cdr3_nt: TGCGCCAGCAGCTTCTCCGGGACCCGAGAGACCCAGTACTTC
v_call: TRBV5-1
d_call: -
clone_size: -
j_call: TRBJ2-5

cdr3_aa: CASSLGTANTEAFF
cdr3_nt: TGTGCCAGCAGCCTCGGGACAGCGAACACTGAAGCTTTCTTT
v_call: TRBV5-5
d_call: TRBD1
clone_size: -
j_call: TRBJ1-1

cdr3_aa: CASSVGEAADTQYF
cdr3_nt: TGTGCCAGCAGTGTCGGGGAGGCCGCAGATACGCAGTATTTT
v_call: TRBV6-1
d_call: -
clone_size: -
j_call: TRBJ2-3

cdr3_aa: CASSLAFSSGGAGGYTF
cdr3_nt: TGTGCCAGCAGCTTAGCGTTCTCCTCAGGGGGCGCAGGTGGCTACACCTTC
v_call: TRBV11-2
d_call: TRBD1
clone_size: -
j_call: TRBJ1-2

cdr3_aa: CASSVAAGLDVVLSKNIQYF
cdr3_nt: TGTGCCAGCAGCGTAGCGGCAGGGTTGGACGTGGTTCTGTCCAAAAACATTCAGTACTTC
v_call: TRBV9
d_call: -
clone_size: -
j_call: TRBJ2-4

cdr3_aa: CSVDRGTQETQYF
cdr3_nt: TGCAGCGTTGATCGGGGGACCCAAGAGACCCAGTACTTC
v_call: TRBV29-1
d_call: -
clone_size: -
j_call: TRBJ2-5

cdr3_aa: CASSSWTSGTQYF
cdr3_nt: TGTGCCAGCAGCTCCTGGACTAGCGGGACCCAGTACTTC
v_call: TRBV11-2
d_call: TRBD2
clone_size: -
j_call: TRBJ2-5

cdr3_aa: CASSSQGDTDTQYF
cdr3_nt: TGCGCCAGCAGCTCCCAGGGGGACACAGATACGCAGTATTTT
v_call: TRBV5-1
d_call: TRBD1
clone_size: -
j_call: TRBJ2-3

cdr3_aa: CASSGLAGTGELFF
cdr3_nt: TGCGCCAGCAGCGGACTAGCTGGCACCGGGGAGCTGTTTTTT
v_call: TRBV5-1
d_call: TRBD2
clone_size: -
j_call: TRBJ2-2

cdr3_aa: CSVLGRDRNYGYTF
cdr3_nt: TGCAGCGTCCTTGGCCGGGACCGAAACTATGGCTACACCTTC
v_call: TRBV29-1
d_call: -
clone_size: -
j_call: TRBJ1-2

cdr3_aa: CSVDIGSSGNTIYF
cdr3_nt: TGCAGCGTTGATATTGGTTCTTCTGGAAACACCATATATTTT
v_call: TRBV29-1
d_call: -
clone_size: -
j_call: TRBJ1-3

cdr3_aa: CASREQSTDTQYF
cdr3_nt: TGTGCCAGCAGAGAACAAAGCACAGATACGCAGTATTTT
v_call: TRBV6-6
d_call: -
clone_size: -
j_call: TRBJ2-3

cdr3_aa: CASSLEVEQYF
cdr3_nt: TGTGCCAGCAGCTTAGAGGTCGAGCAGTACTTC
v_call: TRBV7-2
d_call: -
clone_size: once
j_call: TRBJ2-7

cdr3_aa: CASRGLSYEQYF
cdr3_nt: TGTGCCAGTAGAGGACTCTCCTACGAGCAGTACTTC
v_call: TRBV19
d_call: -
clone_size: once
j_call: TRBJ2-7

cdr3_aa: CASSLLPTYNEQFF
cdr3_nt: TGTGCCAGCAGTTTATTGCCTACCTACAATGAGCAGTTCTTC
v_call: TRBV28
d_call: -
clone_size: -
j_call: TRBJ2-1

cdr3_aa: CASKEDWEWGEQFF
cdr3_nt: TGCGCCAGCAAGGAGGATTGGGAATGGGGTGAGCAGTTCTTC
v_call: TRBV5-1
d_call: -
clone_size: -
j_call: TRBJ2-1

cdr3_aa: CASSLVLVEQYF
cdr3_nt: TGTGCCAGCAGCTTGGTGTTGGTCGAGCAGTACTTC
v_call: TRBV5-5
d_call: -
clone_size: -
j_call: TRBJ2-7

cdr3_aa: CASSGLAGLGEQYF
cdr3_nt: TGCGCCAGCAGTGGCCTAGCGGGCCTCGGCGAGCAGTACTTC
v_call: TRBV10-1
d_call: TRBD2
clone_size: few
j_call: TRBJ2-7